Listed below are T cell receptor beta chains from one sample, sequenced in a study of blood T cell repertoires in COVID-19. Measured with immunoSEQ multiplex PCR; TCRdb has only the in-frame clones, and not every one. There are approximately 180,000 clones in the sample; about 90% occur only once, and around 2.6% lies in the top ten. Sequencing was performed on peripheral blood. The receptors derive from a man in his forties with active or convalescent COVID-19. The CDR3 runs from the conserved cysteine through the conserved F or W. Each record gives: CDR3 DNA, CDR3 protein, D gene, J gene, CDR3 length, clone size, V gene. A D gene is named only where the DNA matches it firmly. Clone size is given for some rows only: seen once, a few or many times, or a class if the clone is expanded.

TGTGCCACCAGTGAGTCTCAGGGGGCTGGCACCGGGGAGCTGTTTTTT	CATSESQGAGTGELFF	TRBD1	TRBJ2-2	16	.	TRBV24-1
TGTGCCAGCAGCCTCGACCTGCGGGGCCCCTATGGCTACACCTTC	CASSLDLRGPYGYTF	.	TRBJ1-2	15	.	TRBV5-6
TGTGCCAGCAGCTTCCAGGGGGTAGCAGGCAATCAGCCCCAGCATTTT	CASSFQGVAGNQPQHF	TRBD1	TRBJ1-5	16	.	TRBV13
TGTGCCAGTAGCCCCGTCCTGACTGGATATGGCTACACCTTC	CASSPVLTGYGYTF	.	TRBJ1-2	14	once	TRBV19
TGTGCCAGCAGTGTAGGGACAGGGAGCGAGACCCAGTACTTC	CASSVGTGSETQYF	TRBD1	TRBJ2-5	14	.	TRBV2
TGTGCCAGCAGCTTACGGACAGGGCCCTTACTTTACGAGCAGTACTTC	CASSLRTGPLLYEQYF	TRBD1	TRBJ2-7	16	once	TRBV3-1/TRBV3-2
TGTGCCAGCAGCTTGAGTTTCCCGGCGGGCTCTGGAAACACCATATATTTT	CASSLSFPAGSGNTIYF	.	TRBJ1-3	17	.	TRBV5-6
TGTGCCAGCAGCCCACAGGGACGGAACGGCTACACCTTC	CASSPQGRNGYTF	.	TRBJ1-2	13	once	TRBV5-6
TGTGCCTGGAGTCTCAGGACAGGGGTAAACGAAAAACTGTTTTTT	CAWSLRTGVNEKLFF	TRBD1	TRBJ1-4	15	.	TRBV30
TGTGCCAGCAGCTTAGGAGCGGGGGGGATTGGAGAGACCCAGTACTTC	CASSLGAGGIGETQYF	TRBD2	TRBJ2-5	16	.	TRBV7-2
TGCGCCAGCAGCTCCCCGGGACAAAGGAATGGCTACACCTTC	CASSSPGQRNGYTF	.	TRBJ1-2	14	.	TRBV4-1
TGTGCCAGCAGTGAATACAGGGGTGGGATAGACATTCAGTACTTC	CASSEYRGGIDIQYF	TRBD1	TRBJ2-4	15	.	TRBV28
TGTGCCAGTAGTACAGGGGGCGGCAGCAATCAGCCCCAGCATTTT	CASSTGGGSNQPQHF	TRBD1	TRBJ1-5	15	.	TRBV19
TGTGCCAGCAGCCGGACAGGGACCATTAATACGCAGTATTTT	CASSRTGTINTQYF	TRBD1	TRBJ2-3	14	.	TRBV7-8
TGTGCCAGTACCCTCGAGACAGATCCCTCTGGAAACACCATATATTTT	CASTLETDPSGNTIYF	.	TRBJ1-3	16	.	TRBV19
TGTGCCAGCAGCTTAGAGCCAGGGACTAACAATGAGCAGTTCTTC	CASSLEPGTNNEQFF	TRBD2	TRBJ2-1	15	.	TRBV11-2
TGCGCCAGCAGCTTGGTCGCGGGGGCCTACAATGAGCAGTTCTTC	CASSLVAGAYNEQFF	TRBD2	TRBJ2-1	15	.	TRBV5-1
TGTGCCAGCAGTTCTTTGGGACAGTATAATTCACCCCTCCACTTT	CASSSLGQYNSPLHF	TRBD1	TRBJ1-6	15	.	TRBV28
TGTGCCAGCAGCGGGACAAGTTCCTACGAGCAGTACTTC	CASSGTSSYEQYF	.	TRBJ2-7	13	.	TRBV6-5
TGCAGTGCTAGTGGCAGGGTGAACACTGAAGCTTTCTTT	CSASGRVNTEAFF	.	TRBJ1-1	13	.	TRBV20-1
TGTGCCAGCGGACGGGGGAGCAACGAGCAGTACTTC	CASGRGSNEQYF	.	TRBJ2-7	12	.	TRBV2
TGTGCCAGCGGAGATCACGATTTTCGGCAGTTCTTC	CASGDHDFRQFF	.	TRBJ2-1	12	.	TRBV2
TGTGCCAGCAGGGGGGTGTCGACAGGGGATTCACCCCTCCACTTT	CASRGVSTGDSPLHF	TRBD1	TRBJ1-6	15	.	TRBV2
TGTGCCAGCAGCTTTTTGAGACAGGATGAAGCTTTCTTT	CASSFLRQDEAFF	.	TRBJ1-1	13	.	TRBV7-3
TGCGCCAGCAGCTTAGGGACAGCGGCTGGAAACACCATATATTTT	CASSLGTAAGNTIYF	TRBD1	TRBJ1-3	15	.	TRBV5-1
TGTGCCAGCAGCTTAGGTTCGTCAGGCCCCTACGAGCAGTACTTC	CASSLGSSGPYEQYF	.	TRBJ2-7	15	.	TRBV11-1
TGTGCCAGCAGCAAAGACCCGGGACAGGGTGAGTATGGCTACACCTTC	CASSKDPGQGEYGYTF	.	TRBJ1-2	16	.	TRBV21-1
TGTGCCAGCTCACGGGACAGGGGATGGGATCAGCCCCAGCATTTT	CASSRDRGWDQPQHF	TRBD1	TRBJ1-5	15	.	TRBV18
TGCAGCGCTATGACAAGGGAGGGTGAAAAACTGTTTTTT	CSAMTREGEKLFF	.	TRBJ1-4	13	.	TRBV29-1
TGTGCCAGCAGCTTAAGGTCCGGGGGGCCCCAGCCCCAGCATTTT	CASSLRSGGPQPQHF	.	TRBJ1-5	15	.	TRBV5-6
TGTGCCAGCAGCGTTAGCTTGGGTGGGGACTACTCCTACGAGCAGTACTTC	CASSVSLGGDYSYEQYF	TRBD2	TRBJ2-7	17	.	TRBV9
TGCGCCAGCAGCCAAGAAATTGGAGAAAACTATGGCTACACCTTC	CASSQEIGENYGYTF	.	TRBJ1-2	15	.	TRBV4-1
TGTGCCAGCAGTGAACTGAAAACAGGGGAAGGTCTATATGGCTACACCTTC	CASSELKTGEGLYGYTF	TRBD1	TRBJ1-2	17	.	TRBV2
TGCAGCGTTGAAGGGTACAGGACCAATGAGCAGTTCTTC	CSVEGYRTNEQFF	.	TRBJ2-1	13	.	TRBV29-1
TGTGCCAGCAGTCAGGGCAGGGCTCCCCATGGCTACACCTTC	CASSQGRAPHGYTF	.	TRBJ1-2	14	.	TRBV6-5
TGTGCCAGCAGTTTCAGGCAGGTCCACTATGGCTACACCTTC	CASSFRQVHYGYTF	.	TRBJ1-2	14	.	TRBV28
TGTGCCAGCAGCCGGACAGTGAATGAAAAACTGTTTTTT	CASSRTVNEKLFF	.	TRBJ1-4	13	.	TRBV6-6
TGTGCCAGCAGTGAATACCCGGTTGGGCAGGGGGGAGGAAACACCATATATTTT	CASSEYPVGQGGGNTIYF	TRBD1	TRBJ1-3	18	.	TRBV25-1
TGTGCCACCAGTGATCCTTTGTCTGGCTACACCTTC	CATSDPLSGYTF	.	TRBJ1-2	12	few	TRBV24-1
TGCGCCAGCAGCTTACGACAGGACAATGAGCAGTTCTTC	CASSLRQDNEQFF	.	TRBJ2-1	13	.	TRBV5-1
TGTGCCATCAGTGGCTCCCGGGACAGGGGAGAGACCCAGTACTTC	CAISGSRDRGETQYF	TRBD1	TRBJ2-5	15	.	TRBV10-3
TGTGCCAGCAGCCGGAGCGGGGGGGCCAACACAGATACGCAGTATTTT	CASSRSGGANTDTQYF	TRBD2	TRBJ2-3	16	.	TRBV14
TGTGCCAGCAGCCACTACTCCAAAGATACGCAGTATTTT	CASSHYSKDTQYF	.	TRBJ2-3	13	once	TRBV14
TGTGCCAGCAGCACCACGCAGGGTTTGGCAGATACGCAGTATTTT	CASSTTQGLADTQYF	.	TRBJ2-3	15	.	TRBV9
TGTGCCAGCAGTCCCGTTAGCGCGGCCCACAATGAGCAGTTCTTC	CASSPVSAAHNEQFF	.	TRBJ2-1	15	.	TRBV27
TGTGCCAGCAGCTTAGTTCGGGCCTACGAGCAGTACTTC	CASSLVRAYEQYF	.	TRBJ2-7	13	few	TRBV7-2
TGTGCCAGCAGCTTACCAGGGGTAGAGACCCAGTACTTC	CASSLPGVETQYF	.	TRBJ2-5	13	.	TRBV7-2
TGCGCCAGCAGCACGACAGGGACGACTGAAGCTTTCTTT	CASSTTGTTEAFF	TRBD1	TRBJ1-1	13	.	TRBV5-1
TGCGCCAGCAGTGAGACGGGGTGGGCTGGGGATACGCAGTATTTT	CASSETGWAGDTQYF	.	TRBJ2-3	15	.	TRBV10-2
TGTGCCAGCAGGGGGGGACAGGGGGCTCACAATGAGCAGTTCTTC	CASRGGQGAHNEQFF	TRBD1	TRBJ2-1	15	.	TRBV6-5
TGTGCCAGCTCACCAAGCGGGGGGGCCTCCTACGAGCAGTACTTC	CASSPSGGASYEQYF	TRBD2	TRBJ2-7	15	once	TRBV18
TGTGCCAGCAGCTCAGAGGGATTCGACAGGGGGCTTACCGATGAGCAGTTCTTC	CASSSEGFDRGLTDEQFF	TRBD1	TRBJ2-1	18	.	TRBV11-2
TGTGCCAGCAGTTCGCAACAGGGGGGCAAAAACATTCAGTACTTC	CASSSQQGGKNIQYF	TRBD1	TRBJ2-4	15	.	TRBV28
TGTGCCAGCAGTGAATACCAGGGGGCCAGCACAGATACGCAGTATTTT	CASSEYQGASTDTQYF	TRBD1	TRBJ2-3	16	.	TRBV25-1
TGTGCCAGCAGCTTTCGTGCTAACGGAAACACCATATATTTT	CASSFRANGNTIYF	.	TRBJ1-3	14	.	TRBV13